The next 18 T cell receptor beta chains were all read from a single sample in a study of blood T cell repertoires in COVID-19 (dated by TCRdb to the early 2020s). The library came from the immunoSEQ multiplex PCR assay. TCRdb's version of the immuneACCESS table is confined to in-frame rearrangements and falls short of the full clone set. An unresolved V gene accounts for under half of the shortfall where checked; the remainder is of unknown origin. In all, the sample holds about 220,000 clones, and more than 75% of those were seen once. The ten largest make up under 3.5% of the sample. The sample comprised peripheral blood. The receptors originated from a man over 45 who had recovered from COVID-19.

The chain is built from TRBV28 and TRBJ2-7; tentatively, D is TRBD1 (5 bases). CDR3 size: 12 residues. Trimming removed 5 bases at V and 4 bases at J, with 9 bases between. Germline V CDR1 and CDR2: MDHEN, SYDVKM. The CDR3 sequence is CASSPQGYEQYF. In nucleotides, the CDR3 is TGTGCCAGCAGTCCCCAGGGTTACGAGCAGTACTTC.

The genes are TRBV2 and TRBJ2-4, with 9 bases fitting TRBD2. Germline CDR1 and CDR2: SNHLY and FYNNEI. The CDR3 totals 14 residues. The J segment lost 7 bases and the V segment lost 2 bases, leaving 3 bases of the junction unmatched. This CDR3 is CASSEWTSVNIQYF. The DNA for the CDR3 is TGTGCCAGCAGTGAATGGACTAGCGTCAACATTCAGTACTTC.

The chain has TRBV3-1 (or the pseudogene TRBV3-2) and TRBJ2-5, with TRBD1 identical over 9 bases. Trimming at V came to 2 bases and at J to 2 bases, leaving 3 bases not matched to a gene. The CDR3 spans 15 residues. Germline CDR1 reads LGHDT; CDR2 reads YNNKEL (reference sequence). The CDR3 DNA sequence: TGTGCCAGCAGCCAACCCGACAGGGGGCAAGAGACCCAGTACTTC. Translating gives CASSQPDRGQETQYF.

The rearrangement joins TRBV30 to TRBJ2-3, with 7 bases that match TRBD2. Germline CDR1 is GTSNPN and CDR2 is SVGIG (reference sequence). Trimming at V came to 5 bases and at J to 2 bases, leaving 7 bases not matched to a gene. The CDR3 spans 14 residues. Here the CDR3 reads CAWGEGPATDTQYF. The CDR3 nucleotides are TGTGCCTGGGGGGAGGGCCCAGCCACAGATACGCAGTATTTT.

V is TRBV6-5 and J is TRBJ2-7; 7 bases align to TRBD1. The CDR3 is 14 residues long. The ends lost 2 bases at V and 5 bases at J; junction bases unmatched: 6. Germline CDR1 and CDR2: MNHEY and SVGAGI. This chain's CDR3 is CASSYDREDDEQYF. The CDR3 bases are TGTGCCAGCAGTTACGACAGGGAAGACGACGAGCAGTACTTC.

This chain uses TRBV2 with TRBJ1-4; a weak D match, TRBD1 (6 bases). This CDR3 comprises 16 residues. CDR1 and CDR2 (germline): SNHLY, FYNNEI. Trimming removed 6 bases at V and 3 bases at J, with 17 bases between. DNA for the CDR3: TGTGCCAGCAGGCCCGGACCACAGGGACCTAATGAAAAACTGTTTTTT. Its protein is CASRPGPQGPNEKLFF.

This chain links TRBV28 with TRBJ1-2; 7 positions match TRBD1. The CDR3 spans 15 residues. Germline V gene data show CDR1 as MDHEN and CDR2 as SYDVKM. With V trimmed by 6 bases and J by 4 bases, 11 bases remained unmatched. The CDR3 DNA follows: TGTGCCAGCAGCGGCCAGGGGGGCGACCTCTATGGCTACACCTTC. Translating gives CASSGQGGDLYGYTF.

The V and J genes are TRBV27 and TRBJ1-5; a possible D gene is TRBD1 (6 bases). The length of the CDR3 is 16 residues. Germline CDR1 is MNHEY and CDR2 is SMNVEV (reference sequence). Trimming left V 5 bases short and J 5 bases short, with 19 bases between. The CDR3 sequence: CASSPQAGGSYQPQHF. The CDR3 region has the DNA TGTGCCAGCAGTCCGCAGGCGGGGGGCTCGTATCAGCCCCAGCATTTT.

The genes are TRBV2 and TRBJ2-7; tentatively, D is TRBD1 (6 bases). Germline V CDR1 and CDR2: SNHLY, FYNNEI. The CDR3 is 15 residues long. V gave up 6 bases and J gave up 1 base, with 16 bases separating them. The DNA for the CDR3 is TGTGCCAGCAGAAGATACAGGGATTCTTCCTACGAGCAGTACTTC. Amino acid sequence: CASRRYRDSSYEQYF.

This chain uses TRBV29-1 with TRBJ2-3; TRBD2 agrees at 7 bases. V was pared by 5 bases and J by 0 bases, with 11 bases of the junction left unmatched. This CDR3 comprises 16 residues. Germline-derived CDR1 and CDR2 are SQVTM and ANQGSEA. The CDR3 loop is CSVSGVAGSSTDTQYF. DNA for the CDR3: TGCAGCGTTTCCGGGGTAGCGGGTTCTAGCACAGATACGCAGTATTTT.

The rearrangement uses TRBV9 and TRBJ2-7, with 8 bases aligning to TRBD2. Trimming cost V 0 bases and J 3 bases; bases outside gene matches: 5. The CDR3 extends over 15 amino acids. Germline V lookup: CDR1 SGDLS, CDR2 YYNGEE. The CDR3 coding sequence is TGTGCCAGCAGCGTAGCTAGCGGGTCGCACTACGAGCAGTACTTC. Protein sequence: CASSVASGSHYEQYF.

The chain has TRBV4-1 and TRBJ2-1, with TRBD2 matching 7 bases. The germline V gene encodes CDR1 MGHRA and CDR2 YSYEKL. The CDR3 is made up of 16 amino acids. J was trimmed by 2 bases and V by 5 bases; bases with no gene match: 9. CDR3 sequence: CASSSGREWPYNEQFF. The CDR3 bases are TGCGCCAGCAGCTCAGGGCGGGAGTGGCCCTACAATGAGCAGTTCTTC.

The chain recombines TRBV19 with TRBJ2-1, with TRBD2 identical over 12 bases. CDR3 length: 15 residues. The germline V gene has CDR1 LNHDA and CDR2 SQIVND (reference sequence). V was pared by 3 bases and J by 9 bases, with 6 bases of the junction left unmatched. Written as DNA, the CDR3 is TGTGCCAGTAGTATCGAAGTGGGACTAGCGGGTGAGCAGTTCTTC. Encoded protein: CASSIEVGLAGEQFF.

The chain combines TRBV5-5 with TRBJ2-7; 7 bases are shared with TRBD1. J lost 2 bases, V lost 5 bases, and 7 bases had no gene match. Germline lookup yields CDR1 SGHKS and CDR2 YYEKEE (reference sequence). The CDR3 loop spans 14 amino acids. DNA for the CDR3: TGTGCCAGCAGTGACAGGGTAGATGCCTACGAGCAGTACTTC. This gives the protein CASSDRVDAYEQYF.

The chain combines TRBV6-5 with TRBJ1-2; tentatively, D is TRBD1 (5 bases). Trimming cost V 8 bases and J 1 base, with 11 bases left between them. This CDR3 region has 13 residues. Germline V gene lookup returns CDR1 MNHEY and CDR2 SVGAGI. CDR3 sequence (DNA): TGTGCCAGCTCTCCGGGGGGTAACTATGGCTACACCTTC. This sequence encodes CASSPGGNYGYTF.

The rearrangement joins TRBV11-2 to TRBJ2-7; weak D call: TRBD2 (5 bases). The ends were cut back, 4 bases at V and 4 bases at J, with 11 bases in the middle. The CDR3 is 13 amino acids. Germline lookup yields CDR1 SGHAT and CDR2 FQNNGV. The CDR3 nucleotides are TGTGCCAGCAGCTCGCCGACGGGGTACGAGCAGTACTTC. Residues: CASSSPTGYEQYF.

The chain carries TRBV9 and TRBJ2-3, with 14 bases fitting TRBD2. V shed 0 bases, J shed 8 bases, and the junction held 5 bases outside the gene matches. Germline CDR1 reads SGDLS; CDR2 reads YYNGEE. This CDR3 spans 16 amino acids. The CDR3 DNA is TGTGCCAGCAGCGTAGGACTAGCGGGAGGGACGGGTACGCAGTATTTT. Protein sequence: CASSVGLAGGTGTQYF.

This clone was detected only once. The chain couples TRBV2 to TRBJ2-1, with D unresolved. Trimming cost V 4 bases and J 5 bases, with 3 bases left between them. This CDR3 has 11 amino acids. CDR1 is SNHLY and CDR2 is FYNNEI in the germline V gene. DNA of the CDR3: TGTGCCAGCAGTGGAGACAATGAGCAGTTCTTC. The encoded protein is CASSGDNEQFF.